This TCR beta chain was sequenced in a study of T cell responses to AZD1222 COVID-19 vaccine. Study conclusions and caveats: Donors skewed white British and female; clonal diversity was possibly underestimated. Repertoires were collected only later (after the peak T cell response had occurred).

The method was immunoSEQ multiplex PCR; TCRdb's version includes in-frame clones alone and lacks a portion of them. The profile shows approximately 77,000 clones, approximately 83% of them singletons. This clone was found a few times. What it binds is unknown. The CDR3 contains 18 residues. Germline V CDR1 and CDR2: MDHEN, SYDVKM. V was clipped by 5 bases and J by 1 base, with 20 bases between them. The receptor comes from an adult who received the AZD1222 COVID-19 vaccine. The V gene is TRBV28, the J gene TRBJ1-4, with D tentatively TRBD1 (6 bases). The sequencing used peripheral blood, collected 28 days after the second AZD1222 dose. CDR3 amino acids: CASSTELTDRLTNEKLFF. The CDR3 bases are TGTGCCAGCAGTACCGAACTGACTGACAGGTTAACTAATGAAAAACTGTTTTTT.